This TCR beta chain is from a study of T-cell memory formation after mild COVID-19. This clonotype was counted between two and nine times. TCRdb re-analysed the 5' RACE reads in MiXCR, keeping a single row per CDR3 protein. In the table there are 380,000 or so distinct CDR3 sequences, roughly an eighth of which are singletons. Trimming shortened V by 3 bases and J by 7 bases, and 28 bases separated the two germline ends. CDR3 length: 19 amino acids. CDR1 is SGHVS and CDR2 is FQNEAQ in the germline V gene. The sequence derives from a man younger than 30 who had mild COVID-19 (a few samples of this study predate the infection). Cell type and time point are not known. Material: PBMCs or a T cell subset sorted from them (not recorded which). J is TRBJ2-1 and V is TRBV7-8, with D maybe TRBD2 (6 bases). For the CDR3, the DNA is TGTGCCAGCAGCTTTAGAACCACCGGACTAACCGGCGGGCATAATGAGCAGTTCTTC. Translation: CASSFRTTGLTGGHNEQFF.